This is a list of T cell receptor beta chains from one sample in a study of CD8 T cells in ankylosing spondylitis. MiXCR was run by TCRdb on the 5' RACE reads, yielding one entry per CDR3 protein. The profile shows about 130,000 distinct CDR3 sequences, around 7% of them singletons. The source material was blood, either unsorted or a sorted T cell fraction (not recorded which). These receptors were collected from a male donor with ankylosing spondylitis or in good health (not recorded which). Both conserved end residues are part of each CDR3. D genes are given only for firm matches. The size of a clone is reported for some rows only, either as once, few or many, or as a class for expanded clones.

-	TRBV7-2	many	TRBJ2-1	TGTGCCAGCAGCTTAACGGGCTCCAACAATGAGCAGTTCTTC	CASSLTGSNNEQFF
TRBD2	TRBV20-1	many	TRBJ2-2	TGCAGTGCTAGAGGTCTCGCGCTAGCGGGAGTCGCGAACACCGGGGAGCTGTTTTTT	CSARGLALAGVANTGELFF
TRBD2	TRBV7-3	-	TRBJ2-1	TGTGCCAGCAGCACTTCCAGACTAGCGGGGGGAGGCAATGAGCAGTTCTTC	CASSTSRLAGGGNEQFF
-	TRBV5-1	many	TRBJ1-6	TGCGCCAGCAGCCCACCCGGGGGCAGGGAAGCATATTCACCCCTCCACTTT	CASSPPGGREAYSPLHF
TRBD2	TRBV4-3	many	TRBJ2-5	TGCGCCAGCAGCCAAGGCGCTGGGGGGGGGACCCAGTACTTC	CASSQGAGGGTQYF
-	TRBV10-3	many	TRBJ1-2	TGTGCCATCAGTGAGGGACAGAACTATGGCTACACCTTC	CAISEGQNYGYTF
-	TRBV28	many	TRBJ2-1	TGTGCCAGCAGGGGATATGAGCAGTTCTTC	CASRGYEQFF
-	TRBV7-9	many	TRBJ2-7	TGTGCCAGCACCGTCCAGGCAAACGAGCAGTACTTC	CASTVQANEQYF
TRBD1	TRBV20-1	many	TRBJ2-7	TGCAGTGCACCTAGACAGGGCCTCTCCTACGAGCAGTACTTC	CSAPRQGLSYEQYF
-	TRBV2	many	TRBJ2-1	TGTGCCAGCGATTCAGGGGTATGGAACAATGAGCAGTTCTTC	CASDSGVWNNEQFF
-	TRBV28	many	TRBJ2-1	TGTGCCAGCAGTTCGTCTAGGTTCGAGCAGTTCTTC	CASSSSRFEQFF
-	TRBV7-2	many	TRBJ1-6	TGTGCCAGCAGCTTAGGAGACAGGTTTAATTCACCCCTCCACTTT	CASSLGDRFNSPLHF
TRBD1	TRBV28	many	TRBJ2-3	TGTGCCAGCAGTCCAGGGGGTCCAGATACGCAGTATTTT	CASSPGGPDTQYF
-	TRBV7-4	many	TRBJ1-2	TGTGCCAGCAGCTTATCAGGACACCCAAATGATAACTATGGCTACACCTTC	CASSLSGHPNDNYGYTF
TRBD1	TRBV2	many	TRBJ2-7	TGTGCCAGCGACCGGGACAGAACCTACGAGCAGTACTTC	CASDRDRTYEQYF
-	TRBV12-3/TRBV12-4	many	TRBJ1-5	TGTGCCAGCACCCAAGCGGACAGTAGCAATCAGCCCCAGCATTTT	CASTQADSSNQPQHF
-	TRBV12-3/TRBV12-4	many	TRBJ2-7	TGTGCCAGCAGTTTACTGGGGGAGACCGAGCAGTACTTC	CASSLLGETEQYF
-	TRBV5-1	many	TRBJ2-1	TGCGCCAGCAGCTCCGAGTCGGGGACCTACAATGAGCAGTTCTTC	CASSSESGTYNEQFF
TRBD2	TRBV28	many	TRBJ2-2	TGTGCCACCCGGCGAGCGGGAGGAGGGACCGGGGAGCTGTTTTTT	CATRRAGGGTGELFF
TRBD1	TRBV7-9	many	TRBJ1-4	TGTGCCAGCAGCCAGAGTAGGACAGGGAGTGAAAAACTGTTTTTT	CASSQSRTGSEKLFF
-	TRBV7-2	many	TRBJ2-1	TGTGCCAGCAGCCTTGGACTGGGAGGTGTAGGTGAGCAGTTCTTC	CASSLGLGGVGEQFF
-	TRBV7-3	many	TRBJ1-6	TGTGCCAGCAGGGCCGACATCTCCTATAATTCACCCCTCCACTTT	CASRADISYNSPLHF
TRBD2	TRBV20-1	-	TRBJ2-3	TGCAGTGCTCCGACTAGCGGGGGAACAGATACGCAGTATTTT	CSAPTSGGTDTQYF
TRBD1	TRBV30	-	TRBJ2-3	TGTGCCTGGAGAGCACAGGGGTACACAGATACGCAGTATTTT	CAWRAQGYTDTQYF
TRBD2	TRBV5-1	many	TRBJ2-5	TGCGCCAGCAGCTTGGTGGTAGCGGGGGGTCCCGAAGAGACCCAGTACTTC	CASSLVVAGGPEETQYF
-	TRBV5-1	many	TRBJ2-5	TGCGCCAGCAGCTTGGAGGGGAGCCGGGGTCAAGAGACCCAGTACTTC	CASSLEGSRGQETQYF
-	TRBV5-6	many	TRBJ2-1	TGTGCCAGCAGCTTGACAAAGGGGGACAAATACAATGAGCAGTTCTTC	CASSLTKGDKYNEQFF
-	TRBV5-1	many	TRBJ2-1	TGCGCCAGCAGCTCTCGGGGGCACAATGAGCAGTTCTTC	CASSSRGHNEQFF
-	TRBV5-6	many	TRBJ2-1	TGTGCCAGCAGCCGCCGGGGGCCACCGAGACACAATGAGCAGTTCTTC	CASSRRGPPRHNEQFF
-	TRBV18	many	TRBJ2-6	TGTGCCAGCTCAGCGCCTGCCAACGTCCTGACTTTC	CASSAPANVLTF
-	TRBV12-3/TRBV12-4	many	TRBJ1-1	TGTGCCAGCAGTTACCTAACAGGGAACACTGAAGCTTTCTTT	CASSYLTGNTEAFF
-	TRBV11-3	many	TRBJ2-2	TGTGCCAGCAGCTTGAAGGTCTTTGCCGGGACGGCAAGGGTCGGGGAGCTGTTTTTT	CASSLKVFAGTARVGELFF
-	TRBV28	many	TRBJ2-7	TGTGCCATCGGCCTTGGAAGGGCCCACTACGAGCAGTACTTC	CAIGLGRAHYEQYF
-	TRBV7-7	many	TRBJ2-3	TGTGCCAGCAGCTTATTAGGCTCTAGCACAGATACGCAGTATTTT	CASSLLGSSTDTQYF
-	TRBV20-1	many	TRBJ2-7	TGCAGTGCTAGGATGGGGGGGCAGCAGTACTTC	CSARMGGQQYF
-	TRBV20-1	many	TRBJ1-6	TGCAGTGCTAGAACTTACAGGGAAAGCAATTCACCCCTCCACTTT	CSARTYRESNSPLHF
TRBD1	TRBV19	few	TRBJ2-2	TGTGCTTCCGGGACAGGTTCACCGAACACCGGGGAGCTGTTTTTT	CASGTGSPNTGELFF
TRBD1	TRBV7-3	many	TRBJ1-3	TGTGCCAGCAGCTTGTCCGGACAGGGGTTAGACACCATATATTTT	CASSLSGQGLDTIYF
-	TRBV20-1	many	TRBJ2-3	TGCAGTGCTAGAGGACAGCTCTTAAGCACAGATACGCAGTATTTT	CSARGQLLSTDTQYF
TRBD2	TRBV10-3	-	TRBJ2-3	TGTGCCATCACCGTACCGGGACTAGCGGGAGAAACAGATACGCAGTATTTT	CAITVPGLAGETDTQYF
-	TRBV11-3	many	TRBJ2-7	TGTGCCAGCAGCCTCGGGGTGGGAGTCTCCTACGAGCAGTACTTC	CASSLGVGVSYEQYF